These 2 T cell receptor beta chains came from one sample sequenced in a study of beta chain features in type 1 diabetes. The study, taken as a whole, reports: Shortening of TCRB CDR3s, moderate but significant, appeared in all four CD4+ subsets of Type 1 diabetes patients.

Reverse transcribing all isolated RNA meant expressed TCRB transcripts were sequenced. TCRdb's copy holds only in-frame clones and misses some; the assay was immunoSEQ multiplex PCR. The sample has about 740,000 clones, about an eighth seen once. These receptors have no known antigen. The sequenced sample was naive CD4+ T cells from blood. The receptors stem from a man aged 18 to 30 with type 1 diabetes.

This clone came up a few times. This chain uses TRBV7-8 with TRBJ2-2; D unresolved. Trimming stripped 5 bases from V and 5 bases from J, with 9 bases between. The CDR3 is made up of 13 amino acids. Germline CDR1 reads SGHVS; CDR2 reads FQNEAQ. The CDR3 here is CASSRIGTGELFF. Here the CDR3 DNA reads TGTGCCAGCAGCCGAATCGGGACCGGGGAGCTGTTTTTT.

As DNA, the CDR3 is TGTGCCATCAGGGACGTCGGGCCAGGGGCCAACGTCCTGACTTTC. This codes for CAIRDVGPGANVLTF. The rearrangement uses TRBV10-3 and TRBJ2-6, with unresolved D. The CDR3 runs 15 residues. Germline CDR1 reads ENHRY; CDR2 reads SYGVKD. The V end lost 6 bases, the J end lost 4 bases, and 13 bases lay between the germline ends.